These T cell receptor beta chains were read from a single sample in a study of identical twins. A single record per CDR3 protein comes from TCRdb applying MiXCR to the 5' RACE reads. The profile shows 400,000 to 500,000 distinct CDR3 sequences, 15% to 20% of them singletons. The sequenced sample consisted of naive T cells sorted from blood. These receptors all come from a man aged 50 to 60 in good health. Each CDR3 is given with its conserved first and last residue.

cdr3_length,v_call,j_call,cdr3_aa
13,TRBV7-2,TRBJ2-1,CASSDRTYNEQFF
16,TRBV2,TRBJ2-3,CASSGGGPTTGDTQYF
15,TRBV5-1,TRBJ2-3,CASSLEDRVADTQYF
15,TRBV24-1,TRBJ1-5,CATSDAGVGDQPQHF
15,TRBV5-6,TRBJ2-7,CASRSAGLLTYEQYF
15,TRBV20-1,TRBJ1-1,CSASLTGAPNTEAFF
13,TRBV6-1,TRBJ2-1,CASMEGAMGEQFF
12,TRBV7-6,TRBJ2-1,CASGGEDNEQFF
11,TRBV20-1,TRBJ2-7,CSAYSSYEQYF
14,TRBV5-6,TRBJ2-5,CASSFGRGQETQYF
15,TRBV6-5,TRBJ2-3,CASSYAGTSVDTQYF
11,TRBV20-1,TRBJ2-5,CSALGVETQYF
13,TRBV25-1,TRBJ1-6,CASRRTNNSPLHF
15,TRBV4-3,TRBJ2-3,CASSQTSGGTDTQYF
12,TRBV20-1,TRBJ2-1,CSASKGINEQFF
15,TRBV7-9,TRBJ2-1,CASSEPSGRSDEQFF
16,TRBV6-1,TRBJ2-7,CASSRLRTGSSYEQYF
14,TRBV27,TRBJ2-5,CASSFQGAGETQYF
13,TRBV27,TRBJ2-7,CASSLLGAYEQYF
16,TRBV12-3/TRBV12-4,TRBJ1-1,CASSSTPGQYNTEAFF
15,TRBV4-3,TRBJ2-7,CASSQEVGDNYEQYF
15,TRBV5-1,TRBJ2-7,CASSGLAGLSYEQYF
14,TRBV25-1,TRBJ2-1,CASGLAGVGNEQFF
14,TRBV7-2,TRBJ2-5,CASSLEPELGAQYF
14,TRBV3-1,TRBJ1-1,CASSQVQGGTEAFF
15,TRBV6-5,TRBJ1-2,CASSLAGQSNYGYTF
14,TRBV5-1,TRBJ2-7,CASSLSEGNYEQYF
16,TRBV20-1,TRBJ2-3,CSASGVGTSAADTQYF
15,TRBV6-5,TRBJ1-5,CASSNRQYSNQPQHF
16,TRBV11-2,TRBJ1-2,CASSLEPSSGPNGYTF
12,TRBV28,TRBJ2-1,CASSFGAREQFF
14,TRBV27,TRBJ2-1,CASSFAGSDNEQFF
17,TRBV7-6,TRBJ2-1,CASSLSSLGTLYNEQFF
12,TRBV20-1,TRBJ2-7,CSAISGAYEQYF
13,TRBV20-1,TRBJ2-7,CSATAGVGYEQYF